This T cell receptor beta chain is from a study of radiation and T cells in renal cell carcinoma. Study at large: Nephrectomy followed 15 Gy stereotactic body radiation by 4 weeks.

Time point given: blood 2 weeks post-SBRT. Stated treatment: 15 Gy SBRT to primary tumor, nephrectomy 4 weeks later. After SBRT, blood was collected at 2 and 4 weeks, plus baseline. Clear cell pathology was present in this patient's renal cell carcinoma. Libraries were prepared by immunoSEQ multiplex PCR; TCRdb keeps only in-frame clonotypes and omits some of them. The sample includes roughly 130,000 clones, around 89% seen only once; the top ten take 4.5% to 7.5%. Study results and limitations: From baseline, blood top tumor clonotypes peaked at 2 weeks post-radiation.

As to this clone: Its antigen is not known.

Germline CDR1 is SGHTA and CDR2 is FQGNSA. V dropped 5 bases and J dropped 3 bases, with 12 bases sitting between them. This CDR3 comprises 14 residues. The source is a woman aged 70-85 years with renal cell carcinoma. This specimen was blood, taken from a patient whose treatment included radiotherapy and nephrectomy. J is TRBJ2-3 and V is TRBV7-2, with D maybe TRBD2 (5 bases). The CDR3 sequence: CASSADFTTDTQYF. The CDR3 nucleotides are TGTGCCAGCAGCGCGGACTTCACTACAGATACGCAGTATTTT.